These 29 T cell receptor beta chains were all obtained from the same sample, sequenced in a study of T-cell reconstitution after alpha-beta-depleted transplantation in children. Findings and caveats of the study: The main origin of T-cell counts and diversity one year after transplant was newly produced T cells.

No antigen has been assigned to these receptors. TCRbeta library preparation incorporated unique molecular identifiers. TCRdb processed the PCR reads anew with MiXCR; each CDR3 protein has one entry. The table records about 300,000 distinct CDR3 sequences, roughly 7.8% of them present only once. Sequences were derived from peripheral blood, sampled 360 days after TCRalphabeta/CD19-depleted stem cell transplant. The receptors shown here come from a female patient aged 2-9 years who had a stem cell transplant for Fanconi anemia, so the T cells may come from the graft donor.

This clonotype was seen more than once but under ten times. The CDR3 DNA reads TGTGCCAGCAGTGGGGGGACGCCTATCTATGAAGCTTTCTTT. This translates into CASSGGTPIYEAFF. The V call is TRBV6-1, the J call TRBJ1-1, with D perhaps matching TRBD1 (5 bases). The V and J ends lost 4 bases and 7 bases respectively, with 16 bases between them. CDR1 is MNHNS and CDR2 is SASEGT in the germline V gene. The CDR3 is made up of 14 amino acids.

Ten or more counts support this clonotype. The genes are TRBV4-3 and TRBJ2-5; possibly TRBD1 for D (6 bases). CDR3 length: 18 amino acids. Trimming stripped 0 bases from V and 5 bases from J, with 22 bases between. The V gene's germline CDR1 is LGHNA and CDR2 YSLEER. Written as DNA, the CDR3 is TGCGCCAGCAGCCAAGATCGGGCAGGGGAAACAGACGGTGAGACCCAGTACTTC. Residues: CASSQDRAGETDGETQYF.

The rearrangement links TRBV9 to TRBJ2-1, with D perhaps TRBD1 (5 bases). This CDR3 region has 16 residues. Trimming shortened V by 0 bases and J by 6 bases, and 16 bases separated the two germline ends. Germline CDR1 reads SGDLS; CDR2 reads YYNGEE. The CDR3 reads CASSVGPDTAPNEQFF. The CDR3 DNA reads TGTGCCAGCAGCGTAGGGCCGGACACAGCTCCCAATGAGCAGTTCTTC.

This clonotype has just a few counts. The chain joins TRBV3-1 to TRBJ2-5, with D hard to call. V was shortened by 4 bases and J by 10 bases, with 22 bases between the two germline ends. Germline-derived CDR1 and CDR2 are LGHDT and YNNKEL (reference sequence). The CDR3 consists of 15 residues. This CDR3 reads CASSPTTQRMVGQYF. CDR3 nucleotides: TGTGCCAGCAGCCCCACTACTCAGAGAATGGTCGGCCAGTACTTC.

The chain employs TRBV30 and TRBJ2-3; D ambiguous. CDR1 GTSNPN and CDR2 SVGIG come from the germline V gene (reference sequence). This CDR3 contains 12 residues. Between the trimmed V and J ends, which lost 4 bases and 3 bases, there was a span of 8 bases. The CDR3 spells CAWTGFTDTQYF. The CDR3, as DNA: TGTGCCTGGACTGGCTTTACAGATACGCAGTATTTT.

This clonotype was counted a few times. The CDR3 region has the DNA TGTGCCAGCAGGGGGACCGCCGAGAACACTGAAGCTTTCTTT. Protein sequence: CASRGTAENTEAFF. This chain connects TRBV12-3 or TRBV12-4 to TRBJ1-1; possibly TRBD1 for D (5 bases). V lost 6 bases to trimming and J lost 1 base, with 12 bases between them. The CDR3 spans 14 residues.

This clonotype was seen many times. The rearrangement joins TRBV5-1 to TRBJ2-1; 12 nucleotides agree with TRBD2. CDR1 SGHRS and CDR2 YFSETQ come from the germline V gene. The V gene end was trimmed by 7 bases and the J gene end by 4 bases; junction bases not matched to a gene: 0. The CDR3 runs 13 residues. The CDR3 protein is CASGLAGYNEQFF. DNA for the CDR3: TGCGCCAGCGGACTAGCGGGGTACAATGAGCAGTTCTTC.

This clonotype was observed a few times. The V and J genes are TRBV7-2 and TRBJ2-7; 11 bases agree with TRBD1. The CDR3 length is 17 residues. Trimming removed 1 base from V and 2 bases from J; junction bases left unmatched: 7. Germline CDR1 and CDR2: SGHTA and FQGNSA. In DNA form, the CDR3 reads TGTGCCAGCAGCTTAGGTGTGCCGGGACAGGGGGCCTACGAGCAGTACTTC. Translated: CASSLGVPGQGAYEQYF.

This clonotype has a handful of counts. The chain links TRBV12-3 or TRBV12-4 to TRBJ2-1; perhaps TRBD2 as D (6 bases). V was shortened by 6 bases and J by 4 bases, with 19 bases between the two germline ends. The CDR3 has 16 residues. The CDR3 DNA reads TGTGCCAGCAGGGGGGAGGTGGAGGGTATATACAATGAGCAGTTCTTC. It encodes CASRGEVEGIYNEQFF.

V and J are TRBV19 and TRBJ2-1; D is unclear. CDR3 length equals 14 residues. In germline, CDR1 is LNHDA, CDR2 SQIVND (reference sequence). V was pared by 5 bases and J by 7 bases, with 15 bases between. Written as DNA, the CDR3 is TGTGCCAGTAGTCTACGGGTTTTAAGGAATGAGCAGTTCTTC. Protein: CASSLRVLRNEQFF. The entire variable domain, with the rest obtained from reference TRBV19 and TRBJ2-1, is as follows: DGGITQSPKYLFRKEGQNVTLSCEQNLNHDAMYWYRQDPGQGLRLIYYSQIVNDFQKGDIAEGYSVSREKKESFPLTVTSAQKNPTAFYLCASSLRVLRNEQFFGPGTRLTVL.

This clonotype was counted many times. V and J are TRBV12-3 or TRBV12-4 and TRBJ2-5, with D uncertain. Between the trimmed V and J ends, which lost 3 bases and 5 bases, there was a span of 10 bases. CDR3 length: 13 amino acids. In nucleotides, the CDR3 is TGTGCCAGCAGTTTTGGCCGTGGGGAGACCCAGTACTTC. Its protein product is CASSFGRGETQYF.

This clonotype was seen only a few times. The V call is TRBV10-3, the J call TRBJ2-7, with TRBD1 identical over 7 bases. This CDR3 has 13 residues. Trimming removed 10 bases from V and 2 bases from J; junction bases left unmatched: 8. Germline CDR1 reads ENHRY; CDR2 reads SYGVKD. The CDR3 reads CATGQVQAYEQYF. The CDR3 nucleotides are TGTGCCACTGGACAGGTCCAGGCCTACGAGCAGTACTTC.

Many counts were recorded for this clonotype. The CDR3 coding sequence is TGTGCCAGCAGCGGCAGGACAGGGACGAACACTGAAGCTTTCTTT. This codes for CASSGRTGTNTEAFF. The chain links TRBV7-6 to TRBJ1-1; 8 bases line up with TRBD1. The germline V gene encodes CDR1 SGHVS and CDR2 FNYEAQ. The CDR3 length is 15 residues. V lost 5 bases and J lost 1; bases outside the gene matches: 6.

This clonotype was seen at least ten times. J is TRBJ2-7 and V is TRBV7-3; unclear D gene. Germline V CDR1 and CDR2: SGHTA, FQGTGA. This CDR3 is built from 13 residues. V was shortened by 5 bases and J by 5 bases, with 13 bases between the two germline ends. The CDR3 reads CASSLWVLDEQYF. In DNA form, the CDR3 reads TGTGCCAGCAGCCTATGGGTCCTTGACGAGCAGTACTTC.

This clonotype was found many times. The gene calls are TRBV28 and TRBJ2-7; no definite D call. Germline lookup yields CDR1 MDHEN and CDR2 SYDVKM. V lost 1 base and J lost 7, with 5 bases in between. The CDR3 covers 11 residues. The CDR3 region has the DNA TGTGCCAGCAGTTTATTAAGGGAGCAGTACTTC. Its protein product is CASSLLREQYF.

Ten or more counts support this clonotype. V gene TRBV5-1 combines with J gene TRBJ2-2; no clear D gene. Per germline, CDR1 SGHRS and CDR2 YFSETQ. V dropped 1 base and J dropped 4 bases, with 14 bases sitting between them. CDR3 size: 16 residues. As DNA, the CDR3 is TGCGCCAGCAGCTTGTTAGCCATGACCCTCACCGGGGAGCTGTTTTTT. Translating it yields CASSLLAMTLTGELFF.

This clonotype was observed many times. The chain employs TRBV12-3 or TRBV12-4 and TRBJ2-3; D assignment may be TRBD1 or TRBD2 (5 bases each). Trimming removed 2 bases at V and 7 bases at J, with 13 bases between. This CDR3 region has 14 residues. CDR3 DNA: TGTGCCAGCAGTTTACCAGCTAGGGACCATACGCAGTATTTT. This sequence encodes CASSLPARDHTQYF.

This clonotype was found many times. The chain uses TRBV4-3 and TRBJ1-2; D uncertain. This CDR3 has 14 residues. The germline V and J ends were trimmed by 1 base and 2 bases, with 8 bases remaining between them. CDR1 is LGHNA and CDR2 is YSLEER in the germline V gene. The CDR3 nucleotides read TGCGCCAGCAGCCAAGGGAGGCAGAACTATGGCTACACCTTC. It encodes CASSQGRQNYGYTF.

This clonotype was counted ten times or more. The chain combines TRBV20-1 with TRBJ1-4; D is unclear. The V and J ends lost 1 base and 3 bases respectively, with 9 bases between them. Germline assignment: CDR1 DFQATT and CDR2 SNEGSKA (reference sequence). The CDR3 covers 14 residues. The CDR3 coding sequence is TGCAGTGCTAGAGGGTCCGAGGCTAATGAAAAACTGTTTTTT. It codes for CSARGSEANEKLFF.

The table lists this clonotype with many counts. J is TRBJ1-3 and V is TRBV12-3 or TRBV12-4; no clear D. Trimming left V 1 base short and J 0 bases short, with 7 bases between. The CDR3 runs to 15 residues. CDR3 nucleotides: TGTGCCAGCAGTTTAGGCGTCAACTCTGGAAACACCATATATTTT. It codes for CASSLGVNSGNTIYF.

This clonotype was seen repeatedly, ten times or more. V usage is TRBV24-1 and J usage is TRBJ2-1; no clear D. With 3 bases removed from V and 0 bases from J, the gap between germline ends came to 8 bases. CDR1 is KGHDR, CDR2 SFDVKD, per germline. CDR3 length equals 15 residues. The CDR3 reads CATSDRLNSYNEQFF. CDR3 in DNA: TGTGCCACCAGTGATAGACTCAACTCCTACAATGAGCAGTTCTTC.

This clonotype was seen many times. The genes are TRBV28 and TRBJ2-7, with D maybe TRBD2 (6 bases). The ends were cut back, 4 bases at V and 4 bases at J, with 14 bases in the middle. Germline V gene sequence: CDR1 MDHEN, CDR2 SYDVKM. This CDR3 is built from 14 residues. The CDR3 spells CASSSEPGLYEQYF. CDR3 DNA sequence: TGTGCCAGCAGTTCTGAACCGGGACTTTACGAGCAGTACTTC.

This clonotype came up many times. The gene calls are TRBV28 and TRBJ2-7, with 11 bases that match TRBD2. The CDR3 is 16 residues long. The junction had 11 bases not matched to a gene; V was cut back by 6 bases and J by 4 bases. Germline CDR1 is MDHEN and CDR2 is SYDVKM. For the CDR3, the DNA is TGTGCCAGCAGGCTAGCGGGAGGACCCTTTGGGTACGAGCAGTACTTC. Its translation is CASRLAGGPFGYEQYF.

The chain employs TRBV15 and TRBJ1-2, with 7 bases matching TRBD1. Germline CDR1 is LNHNV and CDR2 is YYDKDF (reference sequence). Trimming cost V 0 bases and J 6 bases; bases outside gene matches: 10. The CDR3 has 16 residues. The CDR3 sequence: CATSRDLGRGLHGYTF. The CDR3 DNA follows: TGTGCCACCAGCAGAGACCTGGGAAGGGGGCTTCATGGCTACACCTTC.

This clonotype was seen ten or more times. The V gene is TRBV7-7, the J gene TRBJ2-2; D tentatively fits TRBD1 or TRBD2 (5 bases each). The germline CDR1 and CDR2 sequences are SSHAT and FNYEAQ (reference sequence). The CDR3 sequence is 13 residues long. CDR3 sequence reads: CASGTGDTGELFF. CDR3 nucleotide sequence: TGTGCTTCCGGGACGGGTGACACCGGGGAGCTGTTTTTT. Complete variable domain (other parts from reference TRBV7-7 and TRBJ2-2): GAGVSQSPRYKVTKRGQDVTLRCDPISSHATLYWYQQALGQGPEFLTYFNYEAQPDKSGLPSDRFSAERPEGSISTLTIQRTEQRDSAMYRCASGTGDTGELFFGEGSRLTVL.

This chain uses TRBV3-1 with TRBJ2-3, with D tentatively TRBD2 (6 bases). The V gene's germline CDR1 is LGHDT and CDR2 YNNKEL (reference sequence). Trimming removed 9 bases at V and 2 bases at J, with 15 bases between. The length of the CDR3 is 14 residues. DNA of the CDR3: TGTGCCAGTGCCGGTCGGGGGTACACAGATACGCAGTATTTT. It specifies CASAGRGYTDTQYF.

This clonotype was seen a handful of times. V gene TRBV5-1 combines with J gene TRBJ2-5; 11 nucleotides agree with TRBD2. The CDR3 is 16 residues long. Trimming at V came to 4 bases and at J to 1 base, leaving 6 bases not matched to a gene. Germline values: CDR1 SGHRS, CDR2 YFSETQ. The CDR3 loop is CASSRGTSGSQETQYF. In DNA form, the CDR3 reads TGCGCCAGCAGCCGCGGGACTAGCGGTTCCCAAGAGACCCAGTACTTC.

J is TRBJ2-5 and V is TRBV6-1; 7 nucleotides match TRBD1. V was pared by 5 bases and J by 5 bases, with 17 bases of the junction left unmatched. The CDR3 is made up of 17 amino acids. Germline V gene sequence: CDR1 MNHNS, CDR2 SASEGT. This chain's CDR3 is CASSKHRGRVVGETQYF. As DNA, the CDR3 is TGTGCCAGCAGTAAACACAGGGGTCGGGTAGTCGGGGAGACCCAGTACTTC.

The sample holds a few counts of this clonotype. The chain has TRBV7-3 and TRBJ2-5; 8 bases agree with TRBD2. Unmatched junction bases numbered 8, after V lost 2 bases and J lost 3 bases. The CDR3 extends over 16 amino acids. The germline CDR1 and CDR2 sequences are SGHTA and FQGTGA. The CDR3: CASSLFPSGGKETQYF. The CDR3 coding sequence is TGTGCCAGCAGCTTATTTCCCAGCGGGGGAAAAGAGACCCAGTACTTC.